These 10 T cell receptor beta chains were all obtained from the same sample, sequenced in a study of identical twins. TCRdb reanalysed the 5' RACE reads using MiXCR and keeps one entry per CDR3 protein. The sample holds some 1,700,000 distinct CDR3 sequences, around 29% seen once. The sequenced sample consisted of cord blood. The origin of the receptors is a newborn girl in good health.

For the CDR3, the DNA is TGTGCCAGCAGGAGTAAGGGGCTGACTGAAGCTTTCTTT. It specifies CASRSKGLTEAFF. The chain employs TRBV3-1 and TRBJ1-1, with D possibly TRBD1 on 5 matching bases. Trimming shortened V by 6 bases and J by 5 bases, and 13 bases separated the two germline ends. The length of the CDR3 is 13 residues. Germline V lookup: CDR1 LGHDT, CDR2 YNNKEL (reference sequence).

The rearrangement joins TRBV6-2 or TRBV6-3 to TRBJ2-5, with D perhaps matching TRBD1 (5 bases). Germline CDR1 reads MNHEY; CDR2 reads SVGEGT. The length of the CDR3 is 12 residues. The V end lost 5 bases, the J end lost 11 bases, and 15 bases lay between the germline ends. The CDR3 DNA reads as TGTGCCAGCAGTCGACAGAGGAATGAGCAGTACTTC. Translation: CASSRQRNEQYF.

In its sample, this clonotype was seen a few times. V and J are TRBV9 and TRBJ1-5; D not resolved. The CDR3 has 15 residues. CDR1 is SGDLS, CDR2 YYNGEE, per germline. With 0 bases removed from V and 0 bases from J, the gap between germline ends came to 7 bases. CDR3 DNA: TGTGCCAGCAGCGTAGGGGCGCATAGCAATCAGCCCCAGCATTTT. This translates into CASSVGAHSNQPQHF. The full variable domain, rest sourced from reference TRBV9 and TRBJ1-5, is DSGVTQTPKHLITATGQRVTLRCSPRSGDLSVYWYQQSLDQGLQFLIQYYNGEERAKGNILERFSAQQFPDLHSELNLSSLELGDSALYFCASSVGAHSNQPQHFGDGTRLSIL.

This clonotype turned up a few times. The chain recombines TRBV6-6 with TRBJ1-4; D gene ambiguous. This CDR3 contains 12 residues. Trimming stripped 6 bases from V and 8 bases from J, with 10 bases between. The germline CDR1 and CDR2 sequences are MNHNY and SVGAGI (reference sequence). This chain's CDR3 is CASSPPEEKLFF. For the CDR3, the DNA is TGTGCCAGCAGCCCCCCAGAAGAAAAACTGTTTTTT.

At least ten counts were recorded for this clonotype. This rearrangement joins TRBV27 to TRBJ1-2; possible D gene TRBD1, 6 bases. V shed 10 bases and J shed 7 bases, with 25 bases lying between them. Per the germline V gene, CDR1 is MNHEY and CDR2 is SMNVEV (reference sequence). The CDR3 has 15 residues. CDR3 DNA: TGTGCCATCCTCCAGACAGGTCCGTTGACGAGTGGCTACACCTTC. It encodes CAILQTGPLTSGYTF.

This clonotype was observed many times. CDR3 residues: CSANRGNYGYTF. The CDR3 region has the DNA TGCAGTGCTAACAGGGGGAACTATGGCTACACCTTC. The chain has TRBV20-1 and TRBJ1-2, with TRBD1 matching 8 bases. The ends lost 4 bases at V and 2 bases at J; junction bases unmatched: 0. The CDR3 has 12 amino acids. Germline V gene lookup returns CDR1 DFQATT and CDR2 SNEGSKA (reference sequence).

The rearrangement links TRBV19 to TRBJ2-1; D not certain. Looked up from germline, CDR1 is LNHDA and CDR2 is SQIVND (reference sequence). V was shortened by 7 bases and J by 7 bases, with 14 bases between the two germline ends. This CDR3 is built from 13 residues. The CDR3 DNA reads as TGTGCCAGTAAGGGTCGTGAGCAAAATGAGCAGTTCTTC. Residues: CASKGREQNEQFF.

The V gene is TRBV7-8, the J gene TRBJ2-5; D may match TRBD1 or TRBD2 (5 bases each). The CDR3 sequence is 15 residues long. V lost 6 bases and J 5 bases, leaving 19 bases between the germline ends. Germline CDR1 SGHVS, CDR2 FQNEAQ. The CDR3 bases are TGTGCCAGCAGGGCCGGCAGGGACGTTTGGGAGACCCAGTACTTC. Amino acids: CASRAGRDVWETQYF.

The V and J genes are TRBV25-1 and TRBJ2-2; D could derive from TRBD1 or TRBD2 (5 bases each). CDR1 is MGHDK, CDR2 SYGVNS, per germline. Trimming shortened V by 2 bases and J by 7 bases, and 14 bases separated the two germline ends. This CDR3 comprises 15 residues. In DNA form, the CDR3 reads TGTGCCAGCAGTGAACGGGGCAGGGTCCACGGGGAGCTGTTTTTT. Its protein product is CASSERGRVHGELFF.

This clonotype was seen only a few times. The junction and the germline gene differ at one end; a read error may be behind it. The rearrangement joins TRBV18 to TRBJ1-6; 8 bases are shared with TRBD1. Germline V gene lookup returns CDR1 KGHSH and CDR2 LQKENI. The CDR3 loop spans 17 amino acids. CDR3 in DNA: TGTGCCAGTTCACCACCACGGACAGGGATGGGTAATTCACCCCTCCACTTT. It yields the protein CASSPPRTGMGNSPLHF.